The T cell receptor (beta chain) described here comes from a study of cytomegalovirus exposure and HLA in healthy donors. The wider study: The 120 validation repertoires, a later analysis reported, used the same platform as the 600 to 850 repertoires from the first cohort.

The V and J ends lost 6 bases and 8 bases, in that order; junction bases with no gene match: 9. CDR1 is SQVTM, CDR2 ANQGSEA, per germline. The CDR3 has 13 amino acids. Measured with immunoSEQ multiplex PCR; TCRdb has only the in-frame clones, and not every one. The sample consists of about 130,000 clones, 88% of them appearing once. Material for sequencing was PBMCs. J is TRBJ2-1 and V is TRBV29-1, with 8 bases identical to TRBD2. This receptor was taken from a man aged 30-40 years in good health and CMV-seronegative. DNA of the CDR3: TGCAGCGTGGTAAGCGGGAGAGTACATGAGCAGTTCTTC. Translated, it gives CSVVSGRVHEQFF.